This T cell receptor (beta chain) is from a study of cytomegalovirus exposure and HLA in healthy donors. Study information: Genotyping showed 70% to 90% of roughly 390 donors falling in the Caucasian-associated ancestry cluster. Regarding the study as a whole: Earlier findings revealed that most TCR beta V segments proved productive either about 87% or about 30% of the time. A later analysis linked a missense DCLRE1C variant to TCR beta V- and J-gene trimming.

On this clone itself: Antigen specificity is unknown.

The PCR used 60 Vbeta and 13 Jbeta primers. Measured with immunoSEQ multiplex PCR; TCRdb has only the in-frame clones, and not every one. The listing contains tens of thousands of clones. Germline V CDR1 and CDR2: MGHDK, SYGVNS. This CDR3 comprises 16 residues. Trimming took 6 bases from V and 2 from J, leaving 19 bases between them. Sequencing used PBMCs. The chain links TRBV25-1 to TRBJ2-5; D gene uncertain. The clonotype originates from a male donor in good health and CMV-seronegative. CDR3: CASSSRTTAEQETQYF. The DNA of the CDR3 is TGTGCCAGCAGCTCGCGTACCACAGCTGAACAAGAGACCCAGTACTTC.